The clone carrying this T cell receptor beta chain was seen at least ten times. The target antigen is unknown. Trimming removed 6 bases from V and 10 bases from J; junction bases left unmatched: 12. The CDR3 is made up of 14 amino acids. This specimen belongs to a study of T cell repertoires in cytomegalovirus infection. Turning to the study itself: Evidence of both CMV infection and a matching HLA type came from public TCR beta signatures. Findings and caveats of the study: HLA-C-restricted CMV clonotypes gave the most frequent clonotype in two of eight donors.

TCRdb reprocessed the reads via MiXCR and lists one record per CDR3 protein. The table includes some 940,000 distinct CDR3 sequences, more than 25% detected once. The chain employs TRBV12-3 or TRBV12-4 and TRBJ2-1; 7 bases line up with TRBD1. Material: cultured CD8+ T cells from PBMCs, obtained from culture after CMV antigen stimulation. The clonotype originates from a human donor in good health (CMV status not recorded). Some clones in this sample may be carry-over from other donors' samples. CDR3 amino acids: CASRRTGLGDEQFF. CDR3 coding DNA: TGTGCCAGCAGGAGGACAGGTTTGGGAGACGAGCAGTTCTTC.